This T cell receptor beta chain is drawn from a study of blood T cell repertoires in COVID-19. This CDR3 contains 16 residues. Germline lookup yields CDR1 SGDLS and CDR2 YYNGEE. The J segment lost 0 bases and the V segment lost 3 bases, leaving 4 bases of the junction unmatched. Clones were sequenced by immunoSEQ multiplex PCR, and TCRdb holds only the in-frame ones, with some missing. The sample carries 190,000 or so clones, roughly 87% recorded once. The receptor's source is a woman in her twenties or thirties who had recovered from COVID-19. Sequenced material: PBMCs or T cells enriched from blood (not recorded which). The chain employs TRBV9 and TRBJ2-2, with 8 bases matching TRBD1. For the CDR3, the DNA is TGTGCCAGCAGCGCAAGACAGGGGACGAACACCGGGGAGCTGTTTTTT. As protein: CASSARQGTNTGELFF.